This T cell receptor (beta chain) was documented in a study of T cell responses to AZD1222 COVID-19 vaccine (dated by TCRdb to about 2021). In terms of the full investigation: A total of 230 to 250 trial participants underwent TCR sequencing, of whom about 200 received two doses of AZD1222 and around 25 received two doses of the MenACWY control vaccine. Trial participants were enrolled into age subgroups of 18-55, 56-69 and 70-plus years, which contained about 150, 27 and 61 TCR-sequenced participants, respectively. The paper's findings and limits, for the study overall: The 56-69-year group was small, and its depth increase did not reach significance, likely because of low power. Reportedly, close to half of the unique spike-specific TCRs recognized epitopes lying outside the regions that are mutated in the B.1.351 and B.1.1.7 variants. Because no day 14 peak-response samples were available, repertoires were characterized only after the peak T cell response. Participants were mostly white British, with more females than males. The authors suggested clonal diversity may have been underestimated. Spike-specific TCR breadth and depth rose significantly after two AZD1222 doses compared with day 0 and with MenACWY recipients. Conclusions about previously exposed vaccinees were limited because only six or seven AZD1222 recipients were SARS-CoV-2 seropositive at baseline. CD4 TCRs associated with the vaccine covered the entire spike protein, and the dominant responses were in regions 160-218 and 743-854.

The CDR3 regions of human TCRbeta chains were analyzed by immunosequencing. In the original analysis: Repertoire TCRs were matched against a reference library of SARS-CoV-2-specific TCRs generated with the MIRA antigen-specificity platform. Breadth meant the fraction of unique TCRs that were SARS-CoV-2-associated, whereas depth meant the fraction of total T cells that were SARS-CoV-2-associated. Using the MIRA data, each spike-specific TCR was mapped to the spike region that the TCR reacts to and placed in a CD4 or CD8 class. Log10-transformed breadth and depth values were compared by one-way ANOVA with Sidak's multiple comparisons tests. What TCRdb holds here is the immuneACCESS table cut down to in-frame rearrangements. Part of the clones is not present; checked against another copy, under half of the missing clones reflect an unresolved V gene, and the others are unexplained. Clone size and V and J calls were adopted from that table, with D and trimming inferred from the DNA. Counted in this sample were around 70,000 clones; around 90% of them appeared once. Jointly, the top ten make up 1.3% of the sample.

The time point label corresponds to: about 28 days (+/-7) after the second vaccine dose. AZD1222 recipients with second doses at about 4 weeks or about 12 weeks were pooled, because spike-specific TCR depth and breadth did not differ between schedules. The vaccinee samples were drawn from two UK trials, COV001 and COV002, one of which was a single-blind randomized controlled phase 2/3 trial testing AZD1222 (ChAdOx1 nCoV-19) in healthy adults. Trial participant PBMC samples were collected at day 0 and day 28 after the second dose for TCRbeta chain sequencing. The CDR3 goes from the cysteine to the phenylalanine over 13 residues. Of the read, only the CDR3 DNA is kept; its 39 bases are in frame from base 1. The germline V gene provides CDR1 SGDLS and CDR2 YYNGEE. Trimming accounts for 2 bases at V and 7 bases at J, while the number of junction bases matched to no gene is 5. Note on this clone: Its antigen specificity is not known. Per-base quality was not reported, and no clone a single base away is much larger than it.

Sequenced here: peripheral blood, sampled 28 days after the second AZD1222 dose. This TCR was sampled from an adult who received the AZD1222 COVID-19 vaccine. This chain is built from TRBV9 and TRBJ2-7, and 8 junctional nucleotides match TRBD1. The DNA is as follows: TGTGCCAGCAGCGTGACAGGGGCGGGGGAGCAGTACTTC. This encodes CASSVTGAGEQYF.